Each of the 31 T cell receptor beta chains below was sequenced from the same sample in a study of cytomegalovirus exposure and HLA in healthy donors. Use of 60 Vbeta and 13 Jbeta primers characterized the PCR. Only in-frame clones appear in the TCRdb table, and some are missing; sequencing was by immunoSEQ multiplex PCR. The sample has 100,000 to 150,000 clones, 74% seen once; the top ten hold roughly 7%. Sequencing was carried out using PBMCs. Receptor source: a male donor in good health and CMV-seronegative.

The chain is built from TRBV7-9 and TRBJ2-2, with D perhaps matching TRBD1 (5 bases). Germline-derived CDR1 and CDR2 are SEHNR and FQNEAQ (reference sequence). V was cut by 5 bases and J by 0 bases, with 7 bases left in between. This CDR3 region has 14 residues. The CDR3 here is CASSPRANTGELFF. In DNA, the CDR3 is TGTGCCAGCAGCCCCAGGGCGAACACCGGGGAGCTGTTTTTT. The full variable domain, with the rest looked up from reference TRBV7-9 and TRBJ2-2, is DTGVSQNPRHKITKRGQNVTFRCDPISEHNRLYWYRQTLGQGPEFLTYFQNEAQLEKSRLLSDRFSAERPKGSFSTLEIQRTEQGDSAMYLCASSPRANTGELFFGEGSRLTVL.

This rearrangement joins TRBV13 to TRBJ2-7, with 12 bases fitting TRBD2. The CDR3 spans 15 residues. Trimming cost V 0 bases and J 3 bases; bases outside gene matches: 0. From germline, CDR1 is PRHDT and CDR2 FYEKMQ (reference sequence). The CDR3 DNA reads TGTGCCAGCAGCTTAGGGGGACTAGCGGGCTACGAGCAGTACTTC. This translates into CASSLGGLAGYEQYF.

The V and J genes are TRBV12-5 and TRBJ2-6; no definite D call. V lost 1 base to trimming and J lost 0 bases, with 16 bases between them. The CDR3 loop spans 19 amino acids. Germline CDR1 is LGHNT and CDR2 is FRNRAP. The CDR3 protein is CASGLAASGVLSGANVLTF. CDR3 sequence (DNA): TGTGCTAGTGGTTTGGCCGCATCCGGAGTCCTCTCTGGGGCCAACGTCCTGACTTTC.

The genes are TRBV5-1 and TRBJ1-2; no clear D. Per germline, CDR1 SGHRS and CDR2 YFSETQ. The V and J ends lost 4 bases and 11 bases respectively, with 21 bases between them. This CDR3 region has 14 residues. CDR3 residues: CASSSSSGAPVYTF. The CDR3 nucleotides are TGCGCCAGCAGCAGTTCCAGCGGCGCCCCGGTTTACACCTTC.

The V call is TRBV30, the J call TRBJ1-2; no clear D gene. Germline-derived CDR1 and CDR2 are GTSNPN and SVGIG (reference sequence). The CDR3 has 12 residues. V lost 2 bases, J lost 0 bases, and 4 bases lay in between. The CDR3 loop reads CAWSYTNYGYTF. The CDR3 nucleotides are TGTGCCTGGAGTTATACTAACTATGGCTACACCTTC.

The J gene is TRBJ2-1, the V gene TRBV27; 8 bases fit TRBD2. The junction had 3 bases not matched to a gene; V was cut back by 9 bases and J by 2 bases. CDR3 length: 13 amino acids. Looked up from germline, CDR1 is MNHEY and CDR2 is SMNVEV (reference sequence). The CDR3 here is CARRGVPYNEQFF. CDR3 nucleotides: TGTGCCAGGCGGGGGGTCCCCTACAATGAGCAGTTCTTC.

The CDR3 is CAGTRTSSYNSPLHF. CDR3 DNA sequence: TGTGCCGGGACCAGGACAAGCTCCTATAATTCACCCCTCCACTTT. The chain is built from TRBV30 and TRBJ1-6; the D gene is possibly TRBD1 (5 bases). The CDR3 contains 15 residues. The ends were cut back, 8 bases at V and 0 bases at J, with 14 bases in the middle. Germline CDR1 is GTSNPN and CDR2 is SVGIG (reference sequence).

The V call is TRBV7-9, the J call TRBJ2-7, with TRBD2 matching over 7 bases. Germline CDR1 SEHNR, CDR2 FQNEAQ (reference sequence). V was clipped by 0 bases and J by 3 bases; unmatched bases: 5. The CDR3 spans 15 residues. This CDR3 reads CASSLARSGDYEQYF. CDR3 nucleotides: TGTGCCAGCAGCTTAGCTAGGAGCGGGGACTACGAGCAGTACTTC.

V is TRBV18 and J is TRBJ2-1; 8 bases line up with TRBD1. This CDR3 contains 16 residues. V shed 2 bases and J 10 bases; nucleotides not matched to a gene: 13. The germline CDR1 and CDR2 sequences are KGHSH and LQKENI. Here the CDR3 reads CASSPGRGLVGEEQFF. CDR3 sequence (DNA): TGTGCCAGCTCACCAGGCAGGGGGCTGGTTGGTGAGGAGCAGTTCTTC. The full variable domain, rest sourced from reference TRBV18 and TRBJ2-1, is NAGVMQNPRHLVRRRGQEARLRCSPMKGHSHVYWYRQLPEEGLKFMVYLQKENIIDESGMPKERFSAEFPKEGPSILRIQQVVRGDSAAYFCASSPGRGLVGEEQFFGPGTRLTVL.

The chain combines TRBV15 with TRBJ1-1; D possibly corresponds to TRBD1 (5 bases). The CDR3 consists of 13 residues. V was pared by 10 bases and J by 0 bases, with 12 bases between. The germline CDR1 and CDR2 sequences are LNHNV and YYDKDF (reference sequence). The CDR3 region is CAIEGGVNTEAFF. CDR3 DNA sequence: TGTGCCATCGAAGGAGGGGTGAACACTGAAGCTTTCTTT.

V and J are TRBV27 and TRBJ1-5, with TRBD1 as a possible D gene (5 bases). V gave up 8 bases and J gave up 1 base, with 15 bases separating them. Germline values: CDR1 MNHEY, CDR2 SMNVEV (reference sequence). The CDR3 contains 15 residues. The CDR3: CASGPSGPSNQPQHF. The DNA of the CDR3 is TGTGCCAGCGGGCCGTCAGGGCCGAGCAATCAGCCCCAGCATTTT.

About this clone itself: Compared with germline, one end of the junction differs, possibly owing to a read error. The chain uses TRBV5-8 and TRBJ2-6, with a possible D match to TRBD1 (5 bases). In germline, CDR1 is SGHTS, CDR2 YDEGEE. CDR3 size: 13 residues. The CDR3 loop reads CASSLVGANVLTF. The CDR3 DNA follows: TGTGCCAGCAGCTTGGTTGGGGCCAATGTCCTGACTTTC.

The rearrangement links TRBV4-3 to TRBJ1-2; D uncertain. Trimming removed 4 bases at V and 2 bases at J, with 11 bases between. This CDR3 has 14 residues. CDR1 and CDR2 from the germline V gene are LGHNA and YSLEER. CDR3 loop: CASSLQTQNYGYTF. CDR3 nucleotides: TGCGCCAGCAGCCTACAGACACAGAACTATGGCTACACCTTC.

This sequence joins TRBV4-3 and TRBJ1-2; 7 bases fit TRBD1. The CDR3 has 16 amino acids. The V segment lost 0 bases and the J segment 8 bases; nucleotides outside the gene matches: 12. Germline assignment: CDR1 LGHNA and CDR2 YSLEER. This CDR3 reads CASSQEGRQGVGGYTF. CDR3 nucleotides: TGCGCCAGCAGCCAAGAGGGTCGACAGGGAGTAGGGGGCTACACCTTC.

The CDR3, as DNA: TGCAGTGCATCTAGATCCGGCAGTCAGTACTTC. Translation: CSASRSGSQYF. The rearrangement links TRBV20-1 to TRBJ2-4; D ambiguous. The germline V and J ends were trimmed by 6 bases and 12 bases, with 15 bases remaining between them. The CDR3 consists of 11 residues. Germline CDR1 DFQATT, CDR2 SNEGSKA (reference sequence).

This sequence joins TRBV4-3 and TRBJ2-1; 7 bases align to TRBD2. Germline CDR1 is LGHNA and CDR2 is YSLEER. V was pared by 1 base and J by 15 bases, with 18 bases of the junction left unmatched. There are 16 residues in the CDR3. CDR3 sequence reads: CASSQGGRVPSEVMFF. The CDR3 DNA reads TGCGCCAGCAGCCAAGGCGGGAGAGTTCCATCGGAAGTGATGTTCTTC.

This clone was observed a handful of times. This chain connects TRBV28 to TRBJ1-5, with TRBD1 matching 7 bases. After removal of 8 bases from V and 2 bases from J, the junction contained 12 bases not matched to a gene. Germline CDR1 is MDHEN and CDR2 is SYDVKM. CDR3 length equals 16 residues. The DNA for the CDR3 is TGTGCCAGCCGCGCCCACACAGGGGCAGGCAATCAGCCCCAGCATTTT. Protein sequence: CASRAHTGAGNQPQHF.

The chain combines TRBV7-8 with TRBJ1-5; unclear D gene. From germline, CDR1 is SGHVS and CDR2 FQNEAQ. The CDR3 runs 16 residues. V was cut by 1 base and J by 1 base, with 11 bases left in between. CDR3 in DNA: TGTGCCAGCAGCTTAGAGGAGAGGAGGAGCAATCAGCCCCAGCATTTT. It specifies CASSLEERRSNQPQHF.

The chain is built from TRBV18 and TRBJ1-4; 7 nucleotides align to TRBD1. The CDR3 runs 15 residues. Looked up from germline, CDR1 is KGHSH and CDR2 is LQKENI. The ends lost 0 bases at V and 7 bases at J; junction bases unmatched: 5. The CDR3 is CASSPPRGFGEKLFF. The CDR3 DNA is TGTGCCAGCTCACCACCCAGGGGGTTTGGTGAAAAACTGTTTTTT.

This chain connects TRBV2 to TRBJ2-2; D is uncertain. The ends were cut back, 5 bases at V and 6 bases at J, with 13 bases in the middle. Per germline, CDR1 SNHLY and CDR2 FYNNEI. The CDR3 has 14 residues. As DNA, the CDR3 is TGTGCCAGCAGTCCGCATAAGCCCCCCGGGGAGCTGTTTTTT. Translation: CASSPHKPPGELFF.

The chain is built from TRBV7-9 and TRBJ2-2, with 10 nucleotides matching TRBD2. V lost 5 bases, J lost 6 bases, and 6 bases stayed unmatched. This CDR3 comprises 15 residues. Germline lookup yields CDR1 SEHNR and CDR2 FQNEAQ (reference sequence). CDR3 in DNA: TGTGCCAGCAGCCCTAGCGGGAGCGATCCCGGGGAGCTGTTTTTT. Amino acids: CASSPSGSDPGELFF.

This clone showed up just once. The rearrangement links TRBV5-4 to TRBJ1-2; 9 bases fit TRBD1. The germline V gene encodes CDR1 SGHNT and CDR2 YYREEE (reference sequence). This CDR3 has 17 amino acids. After removal of 4 bases from V and 0 bases from J, the junction contained 10 bases not matched to a gene. The CDR3 loop reads CASSQVGQGTANYGYTF. The CDR3 bases are TGTGCCAGCAGCCAAGTGGGACAGGGAACCGCTAACTATGGCTACACCTTC.

The rearrangement joins TRBV6-5 to TRBJ2-2, with D possibly matching TRBD1 (6 bases). The germline gives CDR1 MNHEY, CDR2 SVGAGI. The CDR3 totals 14 residues. The V end was cut by 6 bases, the J end by 5 bases, with 13 bases between. CDR3 sequence: CASSRRGGTGELFF. CDR3 nucleotides: TGTGCCAGCAGCCGACGAGGGGGAACCGGGGAGCTGTTTTTT.

The chain is built from TRBV2 and TRBJ2-7; 7 nucleotides align to TRBD1. The CDR3 consists of 14 residues. V shed 8 bases, J shed 1 base, and the junction held 8 bases outside the gene matches. Germline V gene lookup returns CDR1 SNHLY and CDR2 FYNNEI. The CDR3 DNA reads TGTGCCAGCCGAGGGACAGTAAATTCCTACGAGCAGTACTTC. It is translated as CASRGTVNSYEQYF.

J is TRBJ1-2 and V is TRBV28; tentative D call: TRBD1 (5 bases). In germline, CDR1 is MDHEN, CDR2 SYDVKM. The ends were cut back, 7 bases at V and 2 bases at J, with 8 bases in the middle. This CDR3 spans 12 amino acids. The CDR3 nucleotides are TGTGCCAGCACACGGGGGAACTATGGCTACACCTTC. It is translated as CASTRGNYGYTF.

Only a few counts were recorded for this clone. J is TRBJ2-2 and V is TRBV7-3, with 14 positions matching TRBD2. This CDR3 spans 18 amino acids. Per germline, CDR1 SGHTA and CDR2 FQGTGA. V was pared by 5 bases and J by 6 bases, with 11 bases of the junction left unmatched. The CDR3 sequence is CASSPSGLAGGGAGELFF. In DNA form, the CDR3 reads TGTGCCAGCAGCCCCTCAGGACTAGCGGGGGGCGGGGCCGGGGAGCTGTTTTTT.

The chain is built from TRBV5-6 and TRBJ2-3, with D tentatively TRBD1 (7 bases). V dropped 3 bases and J dropped 7 bases, with 15 bases sitting between them. Germline-derived CDR1 and CDR2 are SGHDT and YYEEEE. The CDR3 runs to 14 residues. The CDR3 DNA sequence: TGTGCCAGCAGCTCTGGAGGGGGCGGCAATACGCAGTATTTT. The encoded protein is CASSSGGGGNTQYF.

V usage is TRBV6-1 and J usage is TRBJ1-5; 11 bases are a match to TRBD1. The CDR3 spans 17 residues. CDR1 MNHNS and CDR2 SASEGT come from the germline V gene. Trimming removed 1 base from V and 5 bases from J; junction bases left unmatched: 7. The chain's CDR3 is CASSEEGDRGAYQPQHF. The CDR3 region has the DNA TGTGCCAGCAGTGAAGAGGGGGACAGGGGGGCCTATCAGCCCCAGCATTTT.

The V and J genes are TRBV19 and TRBJ2-5, with a weak D call TRBD2 (5 bases). Germline V gene lookup returns CDR1 LNHDA and CDR2 SQIVND (reference sequence). The CDR3 runs 13 residues. Between the trimmed V and J ends, which lost 1 base and 7 bases, there was a span of 10 bases. This chain's CDR3 is CASSIGSGGTQYF. In DNA, the CDR3 is TGTGCCAGTAGTATAGGGTCAGGAGGGACCCAGTACTTC.

This chain joins TRBV7-3 and TRBJ1-1; D is uncertain. The CDR3 spans 13 residues. Per the germline V gene, CDR1 is SGHTA and CDR2 is FQGTGA. V lost 0 bases and J lost 2, with 4 bases in between. CDR3 sequence: CASSLTLNTEAFF. The CDR3 DNA reads TGTGCCAGCAGCTTAACACTTAACACTGAAGCTTTCTTT.

The sample holds a few counts of this clone. The CDR3 coding sequence is TGTGCCAGCAGCCCGCAGGTTTATAGCAATCAGCCCCAGCATTTT. Its translation: CASSPQVYSNQPQHF. V and J are TRBV27 and TRBJ1-5; D ambiguous. Per germline, CDR1 MNHEY and CDR2 SMNVEV (reference sequence). With 6 bases removed from V and 0 bases from J, the gap between germline ends came to 12 bases. The CDR3 runs 15 residues.